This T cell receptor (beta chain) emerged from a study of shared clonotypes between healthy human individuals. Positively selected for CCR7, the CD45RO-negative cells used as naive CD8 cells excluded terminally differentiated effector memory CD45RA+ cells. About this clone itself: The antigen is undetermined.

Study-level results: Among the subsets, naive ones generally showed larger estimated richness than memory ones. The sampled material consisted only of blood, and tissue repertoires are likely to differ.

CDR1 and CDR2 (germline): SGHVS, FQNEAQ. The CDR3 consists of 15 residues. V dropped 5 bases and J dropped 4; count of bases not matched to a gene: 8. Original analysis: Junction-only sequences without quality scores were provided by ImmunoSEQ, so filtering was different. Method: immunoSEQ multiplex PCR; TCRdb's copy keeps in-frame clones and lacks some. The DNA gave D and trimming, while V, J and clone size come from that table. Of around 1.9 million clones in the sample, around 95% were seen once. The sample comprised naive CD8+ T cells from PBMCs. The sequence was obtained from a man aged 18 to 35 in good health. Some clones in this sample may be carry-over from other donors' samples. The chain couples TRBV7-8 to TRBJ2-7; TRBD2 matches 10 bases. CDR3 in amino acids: CASSRKREGLYEQYF. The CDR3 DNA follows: TGTGCCAGCAGCCGAAAGCGGGAGGGCTTGTACGAGCAGTACTTC.